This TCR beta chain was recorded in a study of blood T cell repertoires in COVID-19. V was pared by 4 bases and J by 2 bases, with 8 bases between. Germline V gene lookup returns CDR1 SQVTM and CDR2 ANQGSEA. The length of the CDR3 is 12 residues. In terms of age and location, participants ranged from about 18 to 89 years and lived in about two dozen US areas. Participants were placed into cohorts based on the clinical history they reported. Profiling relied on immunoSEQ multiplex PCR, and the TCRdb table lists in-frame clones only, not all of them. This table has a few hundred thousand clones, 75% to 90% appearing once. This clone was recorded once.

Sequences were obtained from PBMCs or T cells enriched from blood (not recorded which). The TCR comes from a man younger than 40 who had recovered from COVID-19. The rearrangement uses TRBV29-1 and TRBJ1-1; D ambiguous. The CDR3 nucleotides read TGCAGCGTTGGGCAGAAAAACACTGAAGCTTTCTTT. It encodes CSVGQKNTEAFF.